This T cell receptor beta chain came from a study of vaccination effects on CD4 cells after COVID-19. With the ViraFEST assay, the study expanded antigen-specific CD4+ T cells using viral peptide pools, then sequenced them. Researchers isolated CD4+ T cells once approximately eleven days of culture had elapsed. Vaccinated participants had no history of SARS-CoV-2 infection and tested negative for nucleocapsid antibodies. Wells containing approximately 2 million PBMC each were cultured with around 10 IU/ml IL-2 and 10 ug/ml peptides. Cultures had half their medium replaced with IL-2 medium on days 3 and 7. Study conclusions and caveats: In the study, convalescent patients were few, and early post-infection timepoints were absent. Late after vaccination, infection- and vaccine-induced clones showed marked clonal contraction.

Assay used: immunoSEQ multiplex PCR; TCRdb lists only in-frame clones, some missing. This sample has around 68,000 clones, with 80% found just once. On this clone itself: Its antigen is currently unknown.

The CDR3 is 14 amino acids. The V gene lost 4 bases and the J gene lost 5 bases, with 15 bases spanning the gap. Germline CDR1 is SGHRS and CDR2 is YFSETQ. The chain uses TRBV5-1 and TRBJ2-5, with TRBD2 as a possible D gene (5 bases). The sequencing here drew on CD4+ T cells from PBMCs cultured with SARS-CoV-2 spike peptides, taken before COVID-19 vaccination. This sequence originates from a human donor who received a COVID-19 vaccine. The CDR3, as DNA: TGCGCCAGCAGCAATGCGGGCCGCCCGGAGACCCAGTACTTC. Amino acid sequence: CASSNAGRPETQYF.